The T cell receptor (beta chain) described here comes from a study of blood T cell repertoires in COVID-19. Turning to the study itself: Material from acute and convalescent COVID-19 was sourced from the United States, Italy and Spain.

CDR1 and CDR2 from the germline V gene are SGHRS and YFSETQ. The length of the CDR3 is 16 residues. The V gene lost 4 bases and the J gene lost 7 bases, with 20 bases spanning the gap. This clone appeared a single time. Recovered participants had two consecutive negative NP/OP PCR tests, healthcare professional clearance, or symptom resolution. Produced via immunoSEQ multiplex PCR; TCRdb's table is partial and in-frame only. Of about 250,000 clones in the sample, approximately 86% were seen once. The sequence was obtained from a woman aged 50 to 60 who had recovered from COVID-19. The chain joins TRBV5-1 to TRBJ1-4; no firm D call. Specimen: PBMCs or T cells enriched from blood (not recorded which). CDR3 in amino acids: CASSPGWGGGGEKLFF. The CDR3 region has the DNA TGCGCCAGCAGCCCCGGGTGGGGTGGAGGAGGTGAAAAACTGTTTTTT.